This TCR beta chain was retrieved from a study of shared clonotypes between healthy human individuals. Findings and caveats of the study: Memory subsets had estimated richness that was generally smaller than that of naive subsets. Among donors, sharing of clonotypes was expected to be affected by sequencing depth.

Note on this clone: Antigen unknown.

Each of the donors was a healthy adult who was HIV-negative and had not had a recent acute infection or vaccination. Each subset's genomic DNA was split evenly across several immunoSEQ plates. Some clones are missing from TCRdb's copy, which holds only in-frame ones; the method was immunoSEQ multiplex PCR. The sample has more than 1,200,000 clones, about 98.5% seen once; the top ten hold roughly 0.35%. The sequence came from a man aged 30 to 39 in good health. The sequencing input was naive CD4+ T cells sorted from blood. The subset denotes: CD45RA+ positively selected.

DNA for the CDR3: TGTGCCAGCAGCCGAGGGCAGCTTAACTATGGCTACACCTTC. Protein product: CASSRGQLNYGYTF. The chain couples TRBV11-2 to TRBJ1-2; the D is unclear. The CDR3 sequence is 14 residues long. Germline CDR1 is SGHAT and CDR2 is FQNNGV. Deletions cut 5 bases from V and 1 base from J, with 11 bases between.